This entry is about one TCR beta chain. This sample was taken from a study of blood T cell repertoires in COVID-19. TCRdb keeps only in-frame clones here, not all; method: immunoSEQ multiplex PCR. The table has under 250,000 clones, 85% to 95% seen once. This TCR was recovered from a man aged 25-45 years with COVID-19, enrolled during active disease. The sequenced material came from peripheral blood.

CDR3 in DNA: TGTGCCAGCAGTTTCCAGTACAATCAGCCCCAGCATTTT. The encoded protein is CASSFQYNQPQHF. V gene TRBV12-3 or TRBV12-4 combines with J gene TRBJ1-5; D uncertain. Trimming took off 3 bases at V and 3 bases at J, with 6 bases between the two ends. The CDR3 totals 13 residues.